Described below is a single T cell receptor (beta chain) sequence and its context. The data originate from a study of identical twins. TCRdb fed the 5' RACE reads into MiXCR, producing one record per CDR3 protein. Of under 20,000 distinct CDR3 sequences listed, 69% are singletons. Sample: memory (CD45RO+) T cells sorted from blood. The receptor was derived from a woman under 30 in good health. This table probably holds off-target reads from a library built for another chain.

For the CDR3, the DNA is TGTGCCAGCAGGCCATCCGGGGGATCTAGGGAGCAGTACTTC. Translating gives CASRPSGGSREQYF. This sequence joins TRBV12-3 or TRBV12-4 and TRBJ2-7; perhaps TRBD2 as D (6 bases). This CDR3 is built from 14 residues. Trimming stripped 6 bases from V and 7 bases from J, with 19 bases between.